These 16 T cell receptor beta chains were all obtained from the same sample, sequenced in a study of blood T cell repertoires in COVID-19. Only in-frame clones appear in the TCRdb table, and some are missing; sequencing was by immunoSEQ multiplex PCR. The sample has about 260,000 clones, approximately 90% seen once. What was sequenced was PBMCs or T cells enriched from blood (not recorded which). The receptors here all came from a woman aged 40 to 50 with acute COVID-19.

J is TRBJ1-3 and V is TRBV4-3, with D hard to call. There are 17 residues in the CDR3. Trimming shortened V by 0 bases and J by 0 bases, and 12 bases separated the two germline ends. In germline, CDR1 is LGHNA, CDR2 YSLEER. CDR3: CASSQDLGHPSGNTIYF. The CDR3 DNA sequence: TGCGCCAGCAGCCAAGATCTCGGTCATCCCTCTGGAAACACCATATATTTT.

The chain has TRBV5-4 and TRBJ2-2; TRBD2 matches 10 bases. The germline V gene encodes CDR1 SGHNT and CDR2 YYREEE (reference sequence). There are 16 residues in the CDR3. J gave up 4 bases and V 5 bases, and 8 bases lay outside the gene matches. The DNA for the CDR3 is TGTGCCAGCAGGTACCTAGCGGGAGCGGGCACCGGGGAGCTGTTTTTT. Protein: CASRYLAGAGTGELFF.

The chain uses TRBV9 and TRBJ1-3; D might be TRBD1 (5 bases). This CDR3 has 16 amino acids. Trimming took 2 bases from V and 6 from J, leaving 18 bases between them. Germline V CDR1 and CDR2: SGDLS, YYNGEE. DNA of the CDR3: TGTGCCAGCAGCGTCACCGGGCAGGGAGGCCCAAACACCATATATTTT. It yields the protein CASSVTGQGGPNTIYF.

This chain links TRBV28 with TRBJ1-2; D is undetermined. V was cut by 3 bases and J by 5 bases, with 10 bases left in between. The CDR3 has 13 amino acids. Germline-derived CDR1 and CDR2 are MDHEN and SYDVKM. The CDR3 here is CASSLAGLYGYTF. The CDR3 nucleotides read TGTGCCAGCAGTTTGGCCGGACTGTATGGCTACACCTTC.

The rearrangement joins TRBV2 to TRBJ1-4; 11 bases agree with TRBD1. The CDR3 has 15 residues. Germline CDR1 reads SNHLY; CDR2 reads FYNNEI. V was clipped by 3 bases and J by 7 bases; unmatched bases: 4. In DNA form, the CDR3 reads TGTGCCAGCAGTGACGGACAGGGGGCAGGTGAAAAACTGTTTTTT. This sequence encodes CASSDGQGAGEKLFF. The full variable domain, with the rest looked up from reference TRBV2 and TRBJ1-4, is EPEVTQTPSHQVTQMGQEVILRCVPISNHLYFYWYRQILGQKVEFLVSFYNNEISEKSEIFDDQFSVERPDGSNFTLKIRSTKLEDSAMYFCASSDGQGAGEKLFFGSGTQLSVL.

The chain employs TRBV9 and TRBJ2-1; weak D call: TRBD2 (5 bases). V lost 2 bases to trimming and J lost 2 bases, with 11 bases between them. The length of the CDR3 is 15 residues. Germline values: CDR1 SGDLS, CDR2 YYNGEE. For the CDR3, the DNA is TGTGCCAGCAGCGTGGTGGGAGAGGCCTACAATGAGCAGTTCTTC. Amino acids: CASSVVGEAYNEQFF.

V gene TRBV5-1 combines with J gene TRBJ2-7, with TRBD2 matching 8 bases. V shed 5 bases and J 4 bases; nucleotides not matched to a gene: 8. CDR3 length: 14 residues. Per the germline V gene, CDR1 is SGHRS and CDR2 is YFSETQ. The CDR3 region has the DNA TGCGCCAGCAGACTAGCGGCAACCCTTTACGAGCAGTACTTC. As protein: CASRLAATLYEQYF.

In DNA, the CDR3 is TGTGCCAGCAGCCAAGATGGCAGGGTATGGGCTACAATGGGTGAGCAGTTCTTC. Translated, it gives CASSQDGRVWATMGEQFF. The V gene is TRBV14, the J gene TRBJ2-1; TRBD1 might be the D (5 bases). Trimming took 0 bases from V and 9 from J, leaving 24 bases between them. The CDR3 covers 18 residues. Germline V CDR1 and CDR2: SGHDN, FVKESK.

The CDR3: CASGLVMGGRVWNYGYTF. The CDR3 DNA is TGTGCTAGTGGTTTGGTAATGGGTGGCAGGGTTTGGAACTATGGCTACACCTTC. The chain links TRBV12-5 to TRBJ1-2; possibly TRBD1 for D (5 bases). This CDR3 contains 18 residues. Trimming shortened V by 0 bases and J by 2 bases, and 19 bases separated the two germline ends. CDR1 is LGHNT and CDR2 is FRNRAP in the germline V gene.

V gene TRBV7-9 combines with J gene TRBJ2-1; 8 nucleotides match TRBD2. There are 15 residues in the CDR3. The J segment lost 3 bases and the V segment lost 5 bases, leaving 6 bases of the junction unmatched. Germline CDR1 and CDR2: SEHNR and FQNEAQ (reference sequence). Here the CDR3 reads CASSVTSGGYNEQFF. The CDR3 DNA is TGTGCCAGCAGCGTTACTAGCGGAGGCTACAATGAGCAGTTCTTC.

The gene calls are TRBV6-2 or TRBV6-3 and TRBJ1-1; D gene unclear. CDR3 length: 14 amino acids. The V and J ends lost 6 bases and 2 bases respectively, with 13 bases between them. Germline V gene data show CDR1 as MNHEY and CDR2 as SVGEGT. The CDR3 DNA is TGTGCCAGCAGCACTCCCGGGTTAAACACTGAAGCTTTCTTT. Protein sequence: CASSTPGLNTEAFF.

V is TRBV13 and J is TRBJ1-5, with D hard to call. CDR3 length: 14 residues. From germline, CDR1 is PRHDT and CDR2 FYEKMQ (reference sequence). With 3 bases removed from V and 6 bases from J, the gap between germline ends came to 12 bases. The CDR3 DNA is TGTGCCAGCAGCTTTCAGGCCGAGGGTCAGCCCCAGCATTTT. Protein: CASSFQAEGQPQHF.

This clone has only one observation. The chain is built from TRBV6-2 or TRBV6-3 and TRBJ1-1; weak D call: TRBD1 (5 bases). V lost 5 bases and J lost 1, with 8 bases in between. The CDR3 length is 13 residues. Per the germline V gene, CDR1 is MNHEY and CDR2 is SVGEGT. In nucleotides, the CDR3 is TGTGCCAGCAGTCCCACAGGGAACACTGAAGCTTTCTTT. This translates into CASSPTGNTEAFF.

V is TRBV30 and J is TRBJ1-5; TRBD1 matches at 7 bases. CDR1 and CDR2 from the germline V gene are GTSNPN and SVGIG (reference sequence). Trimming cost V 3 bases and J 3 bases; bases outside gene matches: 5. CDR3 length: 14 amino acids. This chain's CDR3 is CAWRVDRDNQPQHF. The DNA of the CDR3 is TGTGCCTGGAGAGTTGACAGGGACAATCAGCCCCAGCATTTT.

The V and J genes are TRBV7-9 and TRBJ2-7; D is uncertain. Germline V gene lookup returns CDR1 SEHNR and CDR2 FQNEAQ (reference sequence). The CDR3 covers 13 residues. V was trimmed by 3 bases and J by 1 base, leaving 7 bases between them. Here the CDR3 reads CASSLPGSYEQYV. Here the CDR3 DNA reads TGTGCCAGCAGCTTGCCAGGTTCCTACGAGCAGTACGTC.

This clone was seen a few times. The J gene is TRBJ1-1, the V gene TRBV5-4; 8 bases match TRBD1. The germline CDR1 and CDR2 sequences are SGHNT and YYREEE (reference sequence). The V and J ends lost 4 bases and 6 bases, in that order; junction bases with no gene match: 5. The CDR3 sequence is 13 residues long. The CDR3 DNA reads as TGTGCCAGCAGCATCACAGGGGGGTCTGAAGCTTTCTTT. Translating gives CASSITGGSEAFF.